This T cell receptor beta chain is from a study of CXCR3-negative and CXCR3-positive naive CD8 T cells. Study summary: Across all libraries, TRB reads numbered 110 million to 150 million, with about 1.5 +/- 0.3 million in each library. Study-wide results and limits: Whereas both naive subsets had comparably high diversity, memory CD8+ cells had much lower diversity.

Of note for this clonotype: Its specificity is unknown.

The CDR3 loop spans 16 amino acids. Germline-derived CDR1 and CDR2 are MGHRA and YSYEKL. The TRB cDNA libraries were prepared by 5' RACE with UMI labels. TCRdb reprocessed the 5' RACE reads, keeping one entry per CDR3 protein, no DNA. This table lists 50,000 to 65,000 distinct CDR3 sequences. Sequencing was done on a sample of naive CXCR3- CD8+ T cells from blood. Regarding subset: CD45RO-CCR7+CD27+CD95- naive CD8+ T cells lacking CXCR3 (TNR3-). The receptor's source is a human donor in good health. Some clones in this sample may be carry-over from other donors' samples. The chain is built from TRBV4-1 and TRBJ2-7; TCRdb's assignment of TRBD1 cannot be checked, as there is no DNA. The CDR3 reads CASSQPGTGGSYEQYF.